The 6 T cell receptor beta chains listed next were all sequenced from one sample in a study of T cell clonality in common variable immunodeficiency. The table came from immunoSEQ multiplex PCR; TCRdb's copy has only in-frame clones and leaves some out. In total the sample includes approximately 34,000 clones, none of them seen once. Sequencing was performed on peripheral blood mononuclear cells. The receptors come from a person aged 18 to 69 in good health.

In the case of this clone: The CDR3 end falls 3 residues outside the read, so it is completed with the germline J gene. The V and J genes are TRBV18 and TRBJ1-2; TRBD1 aligns across 8 bases. CDR1 is KGHSH and CDR2 is LQKENI in the germline V gene. The CDR3 is made up of 15 amino acids. CDR3 amino acids: CASSPRTGLTDTYTF. The sequenced CDR3 bases are TGTGCCAGCTCACCTAGGACAGGGCTCACAGATACC.

Ten or more counts support this clone. The sequence runs out 3 residues before the end of the CDR3; the remainder is reconstructed from the germline J gene. The chain links TRBV20-1 to TRBJ2-2; 8 bases are shared with TRBD1. Losses at the gene ends were 0 bases for V and 4 bases for J; bases not matched to a gene: 7. The CDR3 runs 16 residues. Germline CDR1 and CDR2: DFQATT and SNEGSKA (reference sequence). The CDR3 sequence is CSARDRRQGITGELFF. The CDR3 bases that were read are TGCAGTGCTAGAGATAGGAGACAGGGGATCACCGGGGAG.

This clone was picked up a small number of times. Coverage ceases 3 residues before the CDR3 finishes, and the germline J gene fills in the end. The chain employs TRBV29-1 and TRBJ2-7, with D possibly being TRBD2 (6 bases). Germline CDR1 and CDR2: SQVTM and ANQGSEA. This CDR3 is built from 13 residues. V was trimmed by 1 base and J by 1 base, leaving 8 bases between them. CDR3 region: CSVEVRGSYEQYF. The CDR3 DNA, read in part, is TGCAGCGTTGAAGTACGGGGGTCCTACGAG.

This clone was seen many times. The read terminates 3 residues before the CDR3 end, so the remaining end is supplied by the germline J gene. The V gene is TRBV7-2, the J gene TRBJ1-2; D perhaps matches TRBD1 (6 bases). CDR1 and CDR2 from the germline V gene are SGHTA and FQGNSA. The germline V and J ends were trimmed by 2 bases and 4 bases, with 11 bases remaining between them. This CDR3 is built from 14 residues. CDR3 loop: CASSLFPGVYGYTF. The part of the CDR3 DNA that was read is TGTGCCAGCAGCTTATTTCCAGGGGTCTATGGC.

This clone was recorded at least ten times. The CDR3 is cut off 3 residues early in the read; its end comes from the germline J gene. This rearrangement joins TRBV6-2 or TRBV6-3 to TRBJ2-1; a possible D gene is TRBD2 (6 bases). Per the germline V gene, CDR1 is MNHEY and CDR2 is SVGEGT. Trimming took off 7 bases at V and 4 bases at J, with 17 bases between the two ends. The CDR3 spans 15 residues. The sequenced part of the CDR3 DNA is TGTGCCAGCAATCGGCGCGGGGAGATTTACAATGAG. Encoded protein: CASNRRGEIYNE. The CDR3 reads in full as CASNRRGEIYNEQFF.

Many counts were recorded for this clone. Partial CDR3 DNA: TGTGCCTGGAGGGGGACAGACTATAATTCACCC. Protein product: CAWRGTDYNSP. The whole CDR3 is CAWRGTDYNSPLHF. The chain links TRBV30 to TRBJ1-6, with TRBD1 matching over 7 bases. The read terminates 3 residues ahead of where the CDR3 ends, so the germline J gene completes it. In germline, CDR1 is GTSNPN, CDR2 SVGIG (reference sequence). There are 14 residues in the CDR3. Trimming took 3 bases from V and 3 from J; bases not matched to a gene: 2.